The rows below give T cell receptor beta chains drawn from one sample of a study of T-cell reconstitution after alpha-beta-depleted transplantation in children. TCRdb independently ran MiXCR on the PCR reads; one entry per CDR3 protein. Of hundreds of thousands of distinct CDR3 sequences in the sample, 10% to 15% were seen once. The sample consisted of PBMCs, mostly from graft donor cells, taken 360 days after TCRalphabeta/CD19-depleted stem cell transplant. The receptors were gathered from a male patient aged 10 to 17 who had a stem cell transplant for acute myeloid leukemia, so the T cells may come from the graft donor. CDR3s include the opening cysteine and the closing phenylalanine or tryptophan. D genes are given only for firm matches. Clone size, where shown, is once, few, many, or a class for clones that have expanded.

v_gene,j_gene,abundance,d_gene,CDR3nt,CDR3aa
TRBV30,TRBJ2-7,-,TRBD2,TGTGCCTGGAGTGCCGGACTAGCGGGCGAGCAGTACTTC,CAWSAGLAGEQYF
TRBV6-2/TRBV6-3,TRBJ2-1,-,-,TGTGCCAGCAGGAGACACTATGAGCAGTTCTTC,CASRRHYEQFF
TRBV4-3,TRBJ2-3,-,-,TGCGCCAGCAGCCTAACGGTGCAGGCGCCTTTCACAGATACGCAGTATTTT,CASSLTVQAPFTDTQYF
TRBV28,TRBJ1-1,few,TRBD1,TGTGCCAGCAGTTCGACAGGGTTGTTCGCTTTCTTT,CASSSTGLFAFF
TRBV20-1,TRBJ2-3,few,TRBD1,TGCAGTGCTAACGGACAGGGAAGGGCGGGAAGCACAGATACGCAGTATTTT,CSANGQGRAGSTDTQYF
TRBV10-2,TRBJ1-5,once,TRBD1,TGCGCCAGCAGACCCGGGTTGGGACAGGGGGAACGAAATCAGCCCCAGCATTTT,CASRPGLGQGERNQPQHF
TRBV14,TRBJ2-1,many,-,TGTGCCAGCAGCCAAGCGCAGCCGCTGGCCTACAATGAGCAGTTCTTC,CASSQAQPLAYNEQFF
TRBV28,TRBJ1-5,-,-,TGTGCCAGCAGTTTAAATTCGGGGGGACACAATCAGCCCCAGCATTTT,CASSLNSGGHNQPQHF
TRBV3-1,TRBJ2-1,-,-,TGTGCCAGCAGCCAAGGAAGTCTAGCGATCGATGAGCAGTTCTTC,CASSQGSLAIDEQFF
TRBV20-1,TRBJ2-5,-,TRBD2,TGCAGTGCTAGACTCAAGCGGGAGGCGTTTCAAGAGACCCAGTACTTC,CSARLKREAFQETQYF
TRBV4-3,TRBJ2-7,-,TRBD2,TGCGCCAGCAGCCGGGGGACTAGCGGGAGCGGGTCCTACGAGCAGTACTTC,CASSRGTSGSGSYEQYF
TRBV6-2/TRBV6-3,TRBJ2-2,-,TRBD1,TGTGCCAGCAGTTACCCTCCTAAAACCGACAGGGGCAAAACCGGGGAGCTGTTTTTT,CASSYPPKTDRGKTGELFF
TRBV28,TRBJ2-5,few,-,TGTGCCAGCAGTTTTCTGGGTTGGACTCCAAGACATTCCCAAGAGACCCAGTACTTC,CASSFLGWTPRHSQETQYF
TRBV28,TRBJ2-7,few,-,TGTGCCAGCAGGCTAACCGACTACGAGCAGTACTTC,CASRLTDYEQYF
TRBV20-1,TRBJ2-7,-,-,TGCAGTGCTAGTAAGGGTATCGGGAGTGGGTCCTACGAGCAGTACTTC,CSASKGIGSGSYEQYF
TRBV12-5,TRBJ2-3,few,TRBD1,TGTGCTAGTGGTTCGACCCCCGTTCCGGGACAGGGGTCAGATACGCAGTATTTT,CASGSTPVPGQGSDTQYF
TRBV7-9,TRBJ2-5,many,TRBD2,TGTGCCAGCAGCCCGAGACTAGCGGCGGGGCGGGAGACCCAGTACTTC,CASSPRLAAGRETQYF
TRBV20-1,TRBJ2-7,-,TRBD2,TGCAGTGCTAGCCCAACGGGAGGGCCCTCCTACGAGCAGTACTTC,CSASPTGGPSYEQYF
TRBV20-1,TRBJ1-5,few,TRBD1,TGCAGTGCCCTACAGGGGGGATTTTATAATCAGCCCCAGCATTTT,CSALQGGFYNQPQHF
TRBV29-1,TRBJ1-1,-,-,TGCAGCGTTGAAGTAGGCAGGGGTGGAACTGAAGCTTTCTTT,CSVEVGRGGTEAFF
TRBV20-1,TRBJ2-7,few,TRBD2,TGCAGTGTTAGGAAGGGACTAGCGGGAGGGGGCGAGCAGTACTTC,CSVRKGLAGGGEQYF
TRBV4-3,TRBJ1-2,-,-,TGCGCCAGCAGCCAACCCCAGGGATCCTATGGCTACACCTTC,CASSQPQGSYGYTF
TRBV7-3,TRBJ1-1,-,-,TGTGCCAGCAGCCAACAGGGTGGGATCACTGAAGCTTTCTTT,CASSQQGGITEAFF
TRBV5-1,TRBJ2-3,-,TRBD2,TGCGCCAGCAGCACCTTAGCGGGAGTTAGCACAGATACGCAGTATTTT,CASSTLAGVSTDTQYF
TRBV6-5,TRBJ2-1,many,-,TGTGCCAGCAGCCGCTTCAATGAGCAGTTCTTC,CASSRFNEQFF
TRBV29-1,TRBJ2-7,many,-,TGCAGCGTTGAAGATTGGGGAATTTGGGGGGAGCAGTACTTC,CSVEDWGIWGEQYF
TRBV24-1,TRBJ2-3,few,-,TGTGCCACCAGTGATCTGTCGCGGGCCACAGATACGCAGTATTTT,CATSDLSRATDTQYF
TRBV3-1,TRBJ1-3,few,-,TGTGCCAGCAGCTACCGACAGGCGGACACCATATATTTT,CASSYRQADTIYF
TRBV12-3/TRBV12-4,TRBJ2-1,many,TRBD2,TGTGCCAGCAGTGAGACGGGACTAGAGAATGAGCAGTTCTTC,CASSETGLENEQFF
TRBV7-2,TRBJ2-3,many,TRBD2,TGTGCCAGCAGCTTAGCCGGGACTAGCGGGAGAGATACGCAGTATTTT,CASSLAGTSGRDTQYF
TRBV11-2,TRBJ1-5,-,-,TGTGCCAGCAGCTTAAGGGGTGATCAGCCCCAGCATTTT,CASSLRGDQPQHF
TRBV4-1,TRBJ2-7,few,-,TGCGCCAGCAGCCAAGGGGGGGGCCTAACCTACGAGCAGTACTTC,CASSQGGGLTYEQYF